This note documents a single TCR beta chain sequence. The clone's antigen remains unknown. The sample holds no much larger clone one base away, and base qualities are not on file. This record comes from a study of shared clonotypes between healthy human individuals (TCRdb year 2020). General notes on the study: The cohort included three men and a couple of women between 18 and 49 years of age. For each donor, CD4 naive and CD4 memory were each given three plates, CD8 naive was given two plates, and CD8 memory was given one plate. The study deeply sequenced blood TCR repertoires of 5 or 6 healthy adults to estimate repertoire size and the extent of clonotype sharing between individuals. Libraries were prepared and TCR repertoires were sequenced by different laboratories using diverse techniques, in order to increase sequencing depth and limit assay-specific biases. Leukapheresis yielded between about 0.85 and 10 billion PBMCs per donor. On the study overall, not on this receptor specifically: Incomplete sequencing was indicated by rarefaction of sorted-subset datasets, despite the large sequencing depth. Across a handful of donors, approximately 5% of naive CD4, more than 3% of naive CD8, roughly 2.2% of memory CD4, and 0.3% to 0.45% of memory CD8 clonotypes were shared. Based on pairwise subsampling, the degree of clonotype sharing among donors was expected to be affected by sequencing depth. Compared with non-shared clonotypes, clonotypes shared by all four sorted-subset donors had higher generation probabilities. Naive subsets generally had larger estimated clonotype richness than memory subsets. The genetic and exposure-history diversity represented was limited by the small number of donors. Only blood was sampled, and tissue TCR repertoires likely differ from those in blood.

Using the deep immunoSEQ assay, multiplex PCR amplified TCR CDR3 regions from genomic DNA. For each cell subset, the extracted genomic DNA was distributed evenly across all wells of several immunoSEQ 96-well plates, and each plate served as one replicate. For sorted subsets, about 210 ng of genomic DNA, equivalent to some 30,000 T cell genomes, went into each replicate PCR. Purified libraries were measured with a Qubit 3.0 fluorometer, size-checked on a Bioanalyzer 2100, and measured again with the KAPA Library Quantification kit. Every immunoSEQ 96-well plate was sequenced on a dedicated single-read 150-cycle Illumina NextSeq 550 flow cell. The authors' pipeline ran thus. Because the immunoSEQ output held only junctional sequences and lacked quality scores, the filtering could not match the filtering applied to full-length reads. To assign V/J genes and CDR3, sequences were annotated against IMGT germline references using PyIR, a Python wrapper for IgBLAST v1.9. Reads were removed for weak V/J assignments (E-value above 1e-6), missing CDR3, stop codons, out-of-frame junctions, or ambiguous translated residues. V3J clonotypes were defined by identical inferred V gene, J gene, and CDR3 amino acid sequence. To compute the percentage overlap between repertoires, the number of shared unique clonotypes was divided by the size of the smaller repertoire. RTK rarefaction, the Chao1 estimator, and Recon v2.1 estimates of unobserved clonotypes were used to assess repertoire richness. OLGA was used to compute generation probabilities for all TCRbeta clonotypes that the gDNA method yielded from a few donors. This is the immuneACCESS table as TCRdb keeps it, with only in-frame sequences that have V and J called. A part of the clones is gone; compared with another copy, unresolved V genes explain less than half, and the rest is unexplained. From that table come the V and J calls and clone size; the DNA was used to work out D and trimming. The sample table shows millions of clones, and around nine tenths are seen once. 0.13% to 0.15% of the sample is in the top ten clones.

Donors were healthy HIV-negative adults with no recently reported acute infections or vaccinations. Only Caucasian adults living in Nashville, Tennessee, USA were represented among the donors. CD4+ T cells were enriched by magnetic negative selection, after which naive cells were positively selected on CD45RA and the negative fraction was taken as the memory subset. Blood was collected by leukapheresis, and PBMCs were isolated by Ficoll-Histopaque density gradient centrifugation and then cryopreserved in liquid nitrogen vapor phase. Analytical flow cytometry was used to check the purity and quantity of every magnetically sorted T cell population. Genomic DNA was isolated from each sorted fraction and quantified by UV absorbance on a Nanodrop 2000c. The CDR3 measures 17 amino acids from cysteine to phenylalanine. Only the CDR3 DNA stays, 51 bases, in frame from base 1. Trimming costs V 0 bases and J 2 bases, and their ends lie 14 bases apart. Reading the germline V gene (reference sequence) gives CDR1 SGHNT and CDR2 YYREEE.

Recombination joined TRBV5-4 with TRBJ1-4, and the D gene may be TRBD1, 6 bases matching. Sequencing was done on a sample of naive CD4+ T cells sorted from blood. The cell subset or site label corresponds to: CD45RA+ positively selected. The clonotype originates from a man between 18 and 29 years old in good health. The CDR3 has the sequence CASSLGVQGPTNEKLFF. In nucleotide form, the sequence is TGTGCCAGCAGCTTGGGGGTACAGGGACCCACTAATGAAAAACTGTTTTTT.